This T cell receptor beta chain originates from a study of T cells in Graves' hyperthyroidism and ophthalmopathy. Study findings and constraints: Model-based prediction identified ophthalmopathy a median roughly 6.1 months prior to its onset. In the analysis, a 13 V-J model separated ophthalmopathy from stable hyperthyroidism.

V was cut by 3 bases and J by 7 bases, with 9 bases left in between. Germline V CDR1 and CDR2: DFQATT, SNEGSKA (reference sequence). CDR3 length: 11 residues. Regions amplified from RNA transcripts were the TCR beta CDR3 regions. TCR CDR3 underwent first-round RT-PCR with the HTBI primer set. In TCRdb, the multiplex PCR reads were re-called with MiXCR into one record per CDR3 protein. This table holds roughly 530,000 distinct CDR3 sequences, more than 15% found once. This clonotype was recorded at least ten times. Antigen unknown. The V call is TRBV20-1, the J call TRBJ1-1; D is uncertain. The sample comprised blood. This TCR derives from a woman under 30 with Graves' ophthalmopathy. CDR3 in amino acids: CSASALNEAFF. The CDR3 coding sequence is TGCAGTGCTAGCGCACTAAATGAAGCTTTCTTT.